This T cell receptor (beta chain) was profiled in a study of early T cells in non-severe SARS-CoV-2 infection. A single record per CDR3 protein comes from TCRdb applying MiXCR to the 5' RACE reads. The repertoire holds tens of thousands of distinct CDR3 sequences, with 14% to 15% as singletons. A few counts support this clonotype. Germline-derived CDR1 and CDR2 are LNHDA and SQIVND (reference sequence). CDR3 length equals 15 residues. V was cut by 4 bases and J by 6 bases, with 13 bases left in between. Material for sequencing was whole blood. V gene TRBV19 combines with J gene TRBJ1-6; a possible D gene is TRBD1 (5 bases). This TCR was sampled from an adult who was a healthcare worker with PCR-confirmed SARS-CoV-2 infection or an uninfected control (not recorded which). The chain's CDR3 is CASSSRDGPNSPLHF. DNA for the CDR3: TGTGCCAGTAGTAGTAGGGACGGACCTAATTCACCCCTCCACTTT. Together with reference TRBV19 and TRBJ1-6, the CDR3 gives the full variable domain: DGGITQSPKYLFRKEGQNVTLSCEQNLNHDAMYWYRQDPGQGLRLIYYSQIVNDFQKGDIAEGYSVSREKKESFPLTVTSAQKNPTAFYLCASSSRDGPNSPLHFGNGTRLTVT.